The sequence of this T cell receptor (beta chain) was determined in a study of regulatory T cells in long-lasting Graves disease. Across the whole study: Antithyroid drug intake by newly diagnosed Graves' patients had lasted under 3 months.

Arm-PCR of CDR3 regions with iRepertoire HTBI primers generated TCR beta libraries. TCRdb ran MiXCR on the multiplex PCR reads and lists one entry per CDR3 protein. The sample yields approximately 210,000 distinct CDR3 sequences, roughly 18% seen once. Time point specified: newly diagnosed GD, antithyroid drugs for less than 3 months. Isolated PBMC RNA provided the starting material for the TCR library. The sample consisted of peripheral blood mononuclear cells (PBMCs), taken at new diagnosis, from a patient treated with antithyroid drugs. The receptor was isolated from a female donor with Graves disease.

CDR3 in amino acids: CASSWDRGTSGRAGYEQYF. Written as DNA, the CDR3 is TGTGCCAGCAGCTGGGACAGGGGGACTAGCGGGAGGGCCGGGTACGAGCAGTACTTC. The chain has TRBV11-2 and TRBJ2-7, with TRBD2 matching 16 bases. The CDR3 sequence is 19 residues long. V was pared by 4 bases and J by 4 bases, with 13 bases of the junction left unmatched. From germline, CDR1 is SGHAT and CDR2 FQNNGV.